The 24 T cell receptor beta chains listed next were all sequenced from one sample in a study of cytomegalovirus exposure and HLA in healthy donors. The PCR used 60 Vbeta and 13 Jbeta primers. The assay was immunoSEQ multiplex PCR, and TCRdb's table has in-frame clones only and misses some. The sample yields around 220,000 clones, over 60% seen once. Sample: PBMCs. These receptors came from a man between 18 and 35 years old in good health and CMV-seronegative.

V and J are TRBV11-2 and TRBJ2-3; weak D call: TRBD1 (5 bases). V was trimmed by 1 base and J by 6 bases, leaving 14 bases between them. This CDR3 region has 15 residues. Germline assignment: CDR1 SGHAT and CDR2 FQNNGV. CDR3 DNA sequence: TGTGCCAGCAGCTTAGCTTGGGCAGGGTGGGATACGCAGTATTTT. Its protein is CASSLAWAGWDTQYF.

The CDR3 DNA reads as TGTGCCAGCAGGAAACAGGGGATCTCTGGAAACACCATATATTTT. Its translation: CASRKQGISGNTIYF. This chain connects TRBV6-5 to TRBJ1-3; 7 bases agree with TRBD1. J was trimmed by 0 bases and V by 6 bases; bases with no gene match: 5. Germline CDR1 MNHEY, CDR2 SVGAGI. The CDR3 totals 15 residues.

The chain has TRBV5-1 and TRBJ1-4; maybe TRBD1 (5 bases). The CDR3 length is 13 residues. CDR1 and CDR2 from the germline V gene are SGHRS and YFSETQ. Trimming took off 2 bases at V and 8 bases at J, with 10 bases between the two ends. The CDR3 nucleotides are TGCGCCAGCAGCTTTCCAGGGCAGGAAAAACTGTTTTTT. Translating gives CASSFPGQEKLFF. Supplemented by reference TRBV5-1 and TRBJ1-4, the full variable domain reads KAGVTQTPRYLIKTRGQQVTLSCSPISGHRSVSWYQQTPGQGLQFLFEYFSETQRNKGNFPGRFSGRQFSNSRSEMNVSTLELGDSALYLCASSFPGQEKLFFGSGTQLSVL.

This clone was counted only a few times. The chain employs TRBV6-5 and TRBJ2-5, with TRBD2 matching over 13 bases. Looked up from germline, CDR1 is MNHEY and CDR2 is SVGAGI. The CDR3 extends over 15 amino acids. Unmatched junction bases numbered 7, after V lost 7 bases and J lost 5 bases. CDR3 loop: CASTRTSGGRETQYF. For the CDR3, the DNA is TGTGCCAGCACTAGGACTAGCGGGGGCCGGGAGACCCAGTACTTC.

The J gene is TRBJ2-7, the V gene TRBV21-1; the table names TRBD2, a call not compared with the DNA. TRBV21-1 is a known pseudogene. The CDR3 is 16 amino acids. CDR3 coding DNA: TGTGCCAGCAGCAATGGGGTAGCGGGAGGGCGGGACGAGCAGTACTTC. This translates into CASSNGVAGGRDEQYF.

The rearrangement uses TRBV5-6 and TRBJ2-1, with D unclear. The CDR3 covers 12 residues. The V end was cut by 4 bases, the J end by 5 bases, with 7 bases between. Germline V gene data show CDR1 as SGHDT and CDR2 as YYEEEE. In nucleotides, the CDR3 is TGTGCCAGCAGCGACGACAACAATGAGCAGTTCTTC. This codes for CASSDDNNEQFF. Filled out from reference TRBV5-6 and TRBJ2-1, the complete variable domain reads DAGVTQSPTHLIKTRGQQVTLRCSPKSGHDTVSWYQQALGQGPQFIFQYYEEEERQRGNFPDRFSGHQFPNYSSELNVNALLLGDSALYLCASSDDNNEQFFGPGTRLTVL.

The chain combines TRBV18 with TRBJ2-5; D unresolved. CDR1 and CDR2 from the germline V gene are KGHSH and LQKENI. Trimming cost V 3 bases and J 5 bases, with 10 bases left between them. This CDR3 has 13 amino acids. CDR3 coding DNA: TGTGCCAGCTCACCCTACGAGGCGGAGACCCAGTACTTC. Amino acid sequence: CASSPYEAETQYF. The full variable domain, in which reference TRBV18 and TRBJ2-5 provide the parts outside the CDR3, is NAGVMQNPRHLVRRRGQEARLRCSPMKGHSHVYWYRQLPEEGLKFMVYLQKENIIDESGMPKERFSAEFPKEGPSILRIQQVVRGDSAAYFCASSPYEAETQYFGPGTRLLVL.

In nucleotides, the CDR3 is TGTGCCAGCAGTTACGTGGCGGGGACTAGCACAGATACGCAGTATTTT. Amino acids: CASSYVAGTSTDTQYF. The rearrangement uses TRBV6-5 and TRBJ2-3; D might be TRBD2 (6 bases). CDR3 length: 16 residues. Per the germline V gene, CDR1 is MNHEY and CDR2 is SVGAGI. V lost 2 bases to trimming and J lost 0 bases, with 12 bases between them.

The V call is TRBV4-3, the J call TRBJ2-2; TRBD1 agrees at 7 bases. Unmatched junction bases numbered 14, after V lost 2 bases and J lost 2 bases. The CDR3 consists of 19 residues. Germline values: CDR1 LGHNA, CDR2 YSLEER. The CDR3 DNA sequence: TGCGCCAGCAGCCAATATATCCCGGGACAGACTTTCAACACCGGGGAGCTGTTTTTT. It encodes CASSQYIPGQTFNTGELFF.

The chain has TRBV20-1 and TRBJ1-1; no firm D call. CDR3 size: 11 residues. CDR1 DFQATT and CDR2 SNEGSKA come from the germline V gene (reference sequence). The V and J ends lost 0 bases and 7 bases respectively, with 6 bases between them. The CDR3, as DNA: TGCAGTGCTAGAGATCGGGGTGAAGCTTTCTTT. Protein product: CSARDRGEAFF.

This chain connects TRBV28 to TRBJ2-7; perhaps TRBD1 as D (5 bases). This CDR3 spans 14 amino acids. The ends were cut back, 3 bases at V and 3 bases at J, with 12 bases in the middle. In germline, CDR1 is MDHEN, CDR2 SYDVKM. The DNA for the CDR3 is TGTGCCAGCAGTTTTCTCAGGGTCAACTACGAGCAGTACTTC. As protein: CASSFLRVNYEQYF.

The chain is built from TRBV14 and TRBJ2-3; possible D gene TRBD1, 6 bases. Germline-derived CDR1 and CDR2 are SGHDN and FVKESK. The CDR3 sequence is 15 residues long. Trimming cost V 2 bases and J 2 bases, with 11 bases left between them. The CDR3 spells CASSQRTGNTDTQYF. The DNA for the CDR3 is TGTGCCAGCAGCCAAAGAACAGGGAACACAGATACGCAGTATTTT.

This chain joins TRBV9 and TRBJ2-6; no clear D. The CDR3 has 17 residues. Trimming stripped 4 bases from V and 0 bases from J, with 14 bases between. Germline CDR1 reads SGDLS; CDR2 reads YYNGEE. CDR3 residues: CASSFSDALSGANVLTF. The CDR3 DNA is TGTGCCAGCAGCTTCAGCGACGCACTCTCTGGGGCCAACGTCCTGACTTTC.

In this sample, this clone turned up once. The CDR3 sequence: CASGLAGGAPGFF. The CDR3 nucleotides read TGTGCCAGCGGGTTAGCGGGAGGGGCTCCCGGGTTCTTC. The chain joins TRBV19 to TRBJ2-1; 11 bases align to TRBD2. Per germline, CDR1 LNHDA and CDR2 SQIVND (reference sequence). V lost 9 bases, J lost 15 bases, and 13 bases stayed unmatched. The CDR3 totals 13 residues.

The rearrangement uses TRBV9 and TRBJ1-1, with no clear D. Per the germline V gene, CDR1 is SGDLS and CDR2 is YYNGEE. This CDR3 has 13 amino acids. The ends were cut back, 0 bases at V and 7 bases at J, with 10 bases in the middle. CDR3 bases: TGTGCCAGCAGCGTAGGGACGGGGTTTGAAGCTTTCTTT. It yields the protein CASSVGTGFEAFF.

Regarding this clone: Germline is not matched at one junction end, which may reflect a read error. Other DNA sequences in the same sample also yield this CDR3. The gene calls are TRBV5-1 and TRBJ1-1; D remains unclear. The CDR3 spans 15 residues. CDR1 and CDR2 (germline): SGHRS, YFSETQ. CDR3 residues: CASSSSTLQVGEAFF. The DNA for the CDR3 is TGCGCCAGCAGCTCTTCGACCCTTCAGGTCGGTGAAGCCTTCTTT.

The chain is built from TRBV6-5 and TRBJ2-7, with unresolved D. Trimming cost V 7 bases and J 6 bases, with 10 bases left between them. The CDR3 loop spans 11 amino acids. Germline CDR1 reads MNHEY; CDR2 reads SVGAGI. The CDR3 region is CASNGNSEQYF. The CDR3 coding sequence is TGTGCCAGCAACGGTAATAGCGAGCAGTACTTC.

This rearrangement joins TRBV6-5 to TRBJ1-3; D is possibly TRBD1 (5 bases). The CDR3 consists of 15 residues. Germline CDR1 MNHEY, CDR2 SVGAGI. Trimming pared 5 bases from V and 0 bases from J, leaving 11 bases between. CDR3 sequence: CASSHPQGSGNTIYF. The CDR3 nucleotides read TGTGCCAGCAGTCACCCCCAGGGCTCTGGAAACACCATATATTTT.

This clone is a singleton in its sample. This chain connects TRBV2 to TRBJ1-2; 7 bases map to TRBD1. CDR1 is SNHLY, CDR2 FYNNEI, per germline. CDR3 length: 15 residues. The trim removed 1 base at V and 2 bases at J, leaving 4 bases unmatched. The CDR3 reads CASSEGQGQNYGYTF. Written as DNA, the CDR3 is TGTGCCAGCAGTGAAGGGCAGGGACAGAACTATGGCTACACCTTC.

The V gene is TRBV28, the J gene TRBJ2-7, with 9 bases that match TRBD2. The CDR3 length is 16 residues. From germline, CDR1 is MDHEN and CDR2 SYDVKM. With V trimmed by 5 bases and J by 0 bases, 8 bases remained unmatched. The chain's CDR3 is CASSAYSSGISYEQYF. In DNA, the CDR3 is TGTGCCAGCAGTGCTTATTCTAGCGGGATCTCCTACGAGCAGTACTTC. Variable domain in full (rest from reference TRBV28 and TRBJ2-7): DVKVTQSSRYLVKRTGEKVFLECVQDMDHENMFWYRQDPGLGLRLIYFSYDVKMKEKGDIPEGYSVSREKKERFSLILESASTNQTSMYLCASSAYSSGISYEQYFGPGTRLTVT.

V usage is TRBV15 and J usage is TRBJ2-3, with TRBD2 matching over 13 bases. V lost 3 bases, J lost 2 bases, and 2 bases stayed unmatched. CDR3 length: 16 amino acids. Germline V gene data show CDR1 as LNHNV and CDR2 as YYDKDF (reference sequence). CDR3 residues: CATSRGTSGDTDTQYF. For the CDR3, the DNA is TGTGCCACCAGCAGGGGGACTAGCGGGGACACAGATACGCAGTATTTT. The full variable domain, completed using reference TRBV15 and TRBJ2-3, is DAMVIQNPRYQVTQFGKPVTLSCSQTLNHNVMYWYQQKSSQAPKLLFHYYDKDFNNEADTPDNFQSRRPNTSFCFLDIRSPGLGDTAMYLCATSRGTSGDTDTQYFGPGTRLTVL.

This clone was seen a few times. This specimen includes other DNA sequences encoding the same CDR3. The rearrangement uses TRBV6-5 and TRBJ2-7; 9 bases map to TRBD1. With V trimmed by 4 bases and J by 1 base, 2 bases remained unmatched. CDR1 is MNHEY, CDR2 SVGAGI, per germline. The CDR3 runs 14 residues. The CDR3 loop is CASSSGQGSYEQYF. In DNA, the CDR3 is TGTGCCAGCAGTTCGGGACAGGGTTCCTACGAGCAGTACTTC.

The rearrangement links TRBV11-2 to TRBJ2-1; possible D gene TRBD2, 5 bases. The CDR3 contains 16 residues. The V and J ends lost 1 base and 6 bases respectively, with 16 bases between them. The germline V gene has CDR1 SGHAT and CDR2 FQNNGV. The CDR3: CASSLVRDGLFNEQFF. As DNA, the CDR3 is TGTGCCAGCAGCTTAGTACGGGATGGGTTATTCAATGAGCAGTTCTTC.

The V and J genes are TRBV19 and TRBJ1-4; TRBD1 matches 9 bases. This CDR3 region has 14 residues. V shed 6 bases and J 3 bases; nucleotides not matched to a gene: 2. Germline assignment: CDR1 LNHDA and CDR2 SQIVND (reference sequence). In DNA, the CDR3 is TGTGCCAGTAGGAGGACAGGGGCTAATGAAAAACTGTTTTTT. Its protein is CASRRTGANEKLFF.